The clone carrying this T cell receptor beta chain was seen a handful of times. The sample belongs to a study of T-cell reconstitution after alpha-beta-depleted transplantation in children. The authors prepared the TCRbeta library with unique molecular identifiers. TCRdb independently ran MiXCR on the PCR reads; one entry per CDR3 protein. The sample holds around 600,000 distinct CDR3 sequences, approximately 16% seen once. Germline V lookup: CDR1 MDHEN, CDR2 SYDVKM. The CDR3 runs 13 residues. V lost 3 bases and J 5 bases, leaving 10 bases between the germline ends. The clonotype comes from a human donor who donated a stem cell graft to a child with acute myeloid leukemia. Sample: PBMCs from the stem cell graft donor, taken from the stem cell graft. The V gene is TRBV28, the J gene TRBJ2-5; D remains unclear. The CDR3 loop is CASSFVPGETQYF. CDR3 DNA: TGTGCCAGCAGTTTCGTCCCCGGCGAGACCCAGTACTTC. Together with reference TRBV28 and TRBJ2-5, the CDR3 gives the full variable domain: DVKVTQSSRYLVKRTGEKVFLECVQDMDHENMFWYRQDPGLGLRLIYFSYDVKMKEKGDIPEGYSVSREKKERFSLILESASTNQTSMYLCASSFVPGETQYFGPGTRLLVL.